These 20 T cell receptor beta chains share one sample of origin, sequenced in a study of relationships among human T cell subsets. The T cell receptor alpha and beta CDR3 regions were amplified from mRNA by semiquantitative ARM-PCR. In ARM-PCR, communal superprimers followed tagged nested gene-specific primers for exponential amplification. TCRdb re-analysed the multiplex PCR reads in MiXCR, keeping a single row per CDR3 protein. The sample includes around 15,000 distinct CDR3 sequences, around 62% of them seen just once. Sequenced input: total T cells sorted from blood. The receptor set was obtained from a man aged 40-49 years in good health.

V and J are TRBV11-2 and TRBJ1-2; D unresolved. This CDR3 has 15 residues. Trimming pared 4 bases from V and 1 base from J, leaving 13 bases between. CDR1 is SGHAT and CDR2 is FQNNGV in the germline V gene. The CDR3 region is CASSSLWRGNYGYTF. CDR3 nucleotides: TGTGCCAGCAGCTCACTCTGGCGGGGTAACTATGGCTACACCTTC. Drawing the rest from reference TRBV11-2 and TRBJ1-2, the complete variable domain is EAGVAQSPRYKIIEKRQSVAFWCNPISGHATLYWYQQILGQGPKLLIQFQNNGVVDDSQLPKDRFSAERLKGVDSTLKIQPAKLEDSAVYLCASSSLWRGNYGYTFGSGTRLTVV.

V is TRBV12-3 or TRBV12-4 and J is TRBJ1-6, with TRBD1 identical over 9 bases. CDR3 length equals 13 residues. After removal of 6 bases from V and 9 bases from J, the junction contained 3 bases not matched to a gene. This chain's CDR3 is CASRGTGFSPLHF. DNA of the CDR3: TGTGCCAGCAGAGGGACAGGGTTTTCACCCCTCCACTTT.

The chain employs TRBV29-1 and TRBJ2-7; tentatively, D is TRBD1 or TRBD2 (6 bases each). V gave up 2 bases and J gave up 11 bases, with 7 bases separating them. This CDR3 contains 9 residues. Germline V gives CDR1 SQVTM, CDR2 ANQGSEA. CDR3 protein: CSVERGEYF. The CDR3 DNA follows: TGCAGCGTTGAAAGGGGGGAGTACTTC.

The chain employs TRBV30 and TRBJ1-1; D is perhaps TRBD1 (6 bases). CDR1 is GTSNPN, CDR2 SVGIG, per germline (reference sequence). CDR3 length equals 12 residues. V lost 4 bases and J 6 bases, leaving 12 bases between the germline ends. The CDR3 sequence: CAWTGQLAEAFF. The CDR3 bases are TGTGCCTGGACCGGACAGTTGGCTGAAGCTTTCTTT.

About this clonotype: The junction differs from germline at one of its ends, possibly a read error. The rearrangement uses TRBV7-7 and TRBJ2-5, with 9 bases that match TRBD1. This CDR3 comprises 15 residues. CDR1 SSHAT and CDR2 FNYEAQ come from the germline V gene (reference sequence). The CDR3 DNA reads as TGTGCTAGCAGCTCTGGACAGGGGCGGGAAGAGACCCAGTACTTC. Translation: CASSSGQGREETQYF.

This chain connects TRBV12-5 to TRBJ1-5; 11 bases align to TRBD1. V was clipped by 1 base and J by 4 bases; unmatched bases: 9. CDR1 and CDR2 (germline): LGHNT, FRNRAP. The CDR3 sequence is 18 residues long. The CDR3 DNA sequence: TGTGCTAGTGGTTTGGCGATCCGGGACAGGGGGACTAATCAGCCCCAGCATTTT. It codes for CASGLAIRDRGTNQPQHF.

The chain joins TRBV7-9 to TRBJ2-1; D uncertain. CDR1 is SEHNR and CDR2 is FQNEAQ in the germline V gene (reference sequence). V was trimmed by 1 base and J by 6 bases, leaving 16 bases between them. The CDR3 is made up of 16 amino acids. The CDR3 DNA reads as TGTGCCAGCAGCTTAGGGCTAGGCGAGCAGCCCAATGAGCAGTTCTTC. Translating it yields CASSLGLGEQPNEQFF. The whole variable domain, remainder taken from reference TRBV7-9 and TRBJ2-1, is DTGVSQNPRHKITKRGQNVTFRCDPISEHNRLYWYRQTLGQGPEFLTYFQNEAQLEKSRLLSDRFSAERPKGSFSTLEIQRTEQGDSAMYLCASSLGLGEQPNEQFFGPGTRLTVL.

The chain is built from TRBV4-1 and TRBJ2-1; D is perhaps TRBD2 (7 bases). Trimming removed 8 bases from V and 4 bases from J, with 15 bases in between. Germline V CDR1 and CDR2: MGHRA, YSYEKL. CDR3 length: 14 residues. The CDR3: CASSLGGGYNEQFF. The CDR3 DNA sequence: TGCGCCAGCTCCTTAGGGGGGGGATACAATGAGCAGTTCTTC.

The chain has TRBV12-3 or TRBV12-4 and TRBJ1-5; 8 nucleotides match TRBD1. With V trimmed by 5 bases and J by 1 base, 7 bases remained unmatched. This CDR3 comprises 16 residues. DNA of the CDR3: TGTGCCAGCAGTCAGCGCGGACAGGGAAGCAATCAGCCCCAGCATTTT. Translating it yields CASSQRGQGSNQPQHF.

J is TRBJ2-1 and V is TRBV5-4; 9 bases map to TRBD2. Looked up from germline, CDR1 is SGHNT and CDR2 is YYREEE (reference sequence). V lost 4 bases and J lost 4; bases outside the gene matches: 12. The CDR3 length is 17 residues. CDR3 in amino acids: CASSDPIGTSRYNEQFF. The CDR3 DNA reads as TGTGCCAGCAGCGATCCGATCGGGACTAGCAGATACAATGAGCAGTTCTTC. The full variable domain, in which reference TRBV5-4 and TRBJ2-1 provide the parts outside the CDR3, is ETGVTQSPTHLIKTRGQQVTLRCSSQSGHNTVSWYQQALGQGPQFIFQYYREEENGRGNFPPRFSGLQFPNYSSELNVNALELDDSALYLCASSDPIGTSRYNEQFFGPGTRLTVL.

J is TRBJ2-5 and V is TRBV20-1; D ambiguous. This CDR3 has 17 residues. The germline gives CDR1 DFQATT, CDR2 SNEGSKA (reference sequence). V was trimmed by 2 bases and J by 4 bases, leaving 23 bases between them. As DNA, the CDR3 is TGCAGTGCTAGAAACGTTGATGGACGTGGGGTTCCAGAGACCCAGTACTTC. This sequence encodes CSARNVDGRGVPETQYF.

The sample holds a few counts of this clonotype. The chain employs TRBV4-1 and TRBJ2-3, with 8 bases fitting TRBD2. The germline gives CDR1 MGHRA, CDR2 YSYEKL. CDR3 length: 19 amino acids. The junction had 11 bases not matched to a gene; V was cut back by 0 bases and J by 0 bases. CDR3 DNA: TGCGCCAGCAGCCAAGAGGGCGGGCGGGAGGTCCTCAGCACAGATACGCAGTATTTT. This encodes CASSQEGGREVLSTDTQYF.

CDR3 sequence reads: CASRTGVGNTIYF. The CDR3 bases are TGTGCCAGCAGGACAGGGGTCGGAAACACCATATATTTT. The chain is built from TRBV27 and TRBJ1-3; the match to TRBD1 covers 8 bases. V gave up 6 bases and J gave up 4 bases; unmatched junction bases: 2. The CDR3 is 13 amino acids. The germline CDR1 and CDR2 sequences are MNHEY and SMNVEV (reference sequence).

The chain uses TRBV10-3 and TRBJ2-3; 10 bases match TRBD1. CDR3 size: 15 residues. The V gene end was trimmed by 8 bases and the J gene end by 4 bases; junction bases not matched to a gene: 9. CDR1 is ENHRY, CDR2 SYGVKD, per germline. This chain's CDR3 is CAIAKGQGRSDTQYF. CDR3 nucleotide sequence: TGTGCCATCGCAAAGGGACAGGGGAGGTCAGATACGCAGTATTTT.

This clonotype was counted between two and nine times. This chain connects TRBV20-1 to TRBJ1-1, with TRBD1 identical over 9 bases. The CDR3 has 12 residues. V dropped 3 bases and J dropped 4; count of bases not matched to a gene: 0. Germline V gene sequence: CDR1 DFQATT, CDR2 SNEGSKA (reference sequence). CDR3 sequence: CSARTGGTEAFF. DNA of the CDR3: TGCAGTGCTAGGACAGGGGGCACTGAAGCTTTCTTT.

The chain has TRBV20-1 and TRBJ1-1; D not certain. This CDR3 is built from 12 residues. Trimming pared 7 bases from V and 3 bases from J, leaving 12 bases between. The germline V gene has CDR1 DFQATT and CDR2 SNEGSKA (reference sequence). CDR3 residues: CSVGDSDTEAFF. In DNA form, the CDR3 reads TGCAGTGTGGGTGATTCGGACACTGAAGCTTTCTTT.

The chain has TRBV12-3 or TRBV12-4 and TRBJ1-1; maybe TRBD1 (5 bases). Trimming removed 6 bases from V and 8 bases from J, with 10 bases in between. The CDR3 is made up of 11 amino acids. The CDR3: CASSWGIEAFF. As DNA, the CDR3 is TGTGCCAGCAGCTGGGGGATAGAAGCTTTCTTT.

The CDR3 sequence is CASSPRWGSAKNIQYF. The CDR3 DNA is TGTGCCAGCAGCCCCCGGTGGGGGAGTGCCAAAAACATTCAGTACTTC. The chain carries TRBV11-2 and TRBJ2-4, with D perhaps given as TRBD1 or TRBD2 (5 bases each). The V and J ends lost 5 bases and 1 base respectively, with 15 bases between them. Germline values: CDR1 SGHAT, CDR2 FQNNGV. CDR3 length: 16 residues.

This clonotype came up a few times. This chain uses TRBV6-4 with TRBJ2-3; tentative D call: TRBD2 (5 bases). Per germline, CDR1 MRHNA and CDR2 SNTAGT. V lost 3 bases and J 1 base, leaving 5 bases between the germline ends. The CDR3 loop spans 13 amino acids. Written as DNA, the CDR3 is TGTGCCAGCAGTGAAGCGGGCACAGATACGCAGTATTTT. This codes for CASSEAGTDTQYF.

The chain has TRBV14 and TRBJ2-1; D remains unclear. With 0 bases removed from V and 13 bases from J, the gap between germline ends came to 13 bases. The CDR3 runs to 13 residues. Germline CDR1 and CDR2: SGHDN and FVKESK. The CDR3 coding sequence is TGTGCCAGCAGCCAAGATCCGCCTACCGTACAGTTCTTC. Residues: CASSQDPPTVQFF.